This TCR beta chain was identified during a study of OX40 agonist ivuxolimab in advanced cancers. About this clone itself: Its antigen is unidentified.

Germline CDR1 reads SGHRS; CDR2 reads YFSETQ. The CDR3 extends over 17 amino acids. Trimming at V came to 0 bases and at J to 2 bases, leaving 9 bases not matched to a gene. Some clones are missing from TCRdb's copy, which holds only in-frame ones; the method was immunoSEQ multiplex PCR. The table has 50,000 or so clones, approximately 90% seen once; the top ten hold about 14%. Study-wide findings and caveats: A proportion of nonresponders additionally exhibited low normalized T-cell clonal expansion.

The chain joins TRBV5-1 to TRBJ2-5, with 8 bases identical to TRBD1. The TCR originated in an adult with an advanced solid tumor such as melanoma, head and neck, liver or kidney cancer. Sequences were derived from CD4+ or CD8+ T cells sorted from blood, sampled in a trial of the OX40 agonist ivuxolimab. The DNA for the CDR3 is TGCGCCAGCAGCTTGGCAGCTGGACAGGGCGGACAAGAGACCCAGTACTTC. Amino acid sequence: CASSLAAGQGGQETQYF.